This TCR beta chain is from a study of OX40 agonist ivuxolimab in advanced cancers. Study observations and caveats: In a subset of nonresponders, normalized T-cell clonal expansion was also low. Partial responders receiving 0.1-3.0 mg/kg showed among the lowest clonal expansion. By week 6 at 0.1 to 3.0 mg/kg, blood CD4+ and CD8+ T cells had expanded clonally.

With regard to this clone: The antigen is undetermined.

Only in-frame clones appear in the TCRdb table, and some are missing; sequencing was by immunoSEQ multiplex PCR. The profile shows 55,000 to 70,000 clones, 87% of them singletons. The length of the CDR3 is 16 residues. V was pared by 4 bases and J by 4 bases, with 17 bases between. Germline assignment: CDR1 MDHEN and CDR2 SYDVKM. The rearrangement joins TRBV28 to TRBJ1-5, with a tentative D call TRBD1 (6 bases). The starting material was CD4+ or CD8+ T cells sorted from blood, obtained in a trial of the OX40 agonist ivuxolimab. This TCR was recovered from an adult with an advanced solid tumor such as melanoma, head and neck, liver or kidney cancer. As DNA, the CDR3 is TGTGCCAGCAGTTCTCAGGGGTCGAATCTTAATCAGCCCCAGCATTTT. Amino acid sequence: CASSSQGSNLNQPQHF. The complete variable domain, with remaining parts taken from reference TRBV28 and TRBJ1-5, reads DVKVTQSSRYLVKRTGEKVFLECVQDMDHENMFWYRQDPGLGLRLIYFSYDVKMKEKGDIPEGYSVSREKKERFSLILESASTNQTSMYLCASSSQGSNLNQPQHFGDGTRLSIL.